Each of the 14 T cell receptor beta chains below was sequenced from the same sample in a study of regulatory T cells in long-lasting Graves disease. As to time point: newly diagnosed GD, antithyroid drugs for less than 3 months. Preparation of the TCR library used RNA extracted from PBMCs. Assembly of TCR beta libraries relied on iRepertoire HTBI primers together with Arm-PCR of CDR3 regions. TCRdb recomputed calls from the multiplex PCR reads with MiXCR, one row per CDR3 protein. The table has 380,000 or so distinct CDR3 sequences, roughly 16% seen once; the top ten hold over 20%. This sample also belongs to another study, concerning T cells in Graves' hyperthyroidism and ophthalmopathy.

The specimen was peripheral blood mononuclear cells (PBMCs), collected at new diagnosis, from a patient treated with antithyroid drugs. The receptors derive from a woman younger than 30 with Graves disease.

This clonotype was found a few times. V usage is TRBV7-3 and J usage is TRBJ2-1; a possible D gene is TRBD1 (5 bases). Germline V CDR1 and CDR2: SGHTA, FQGTGA. The CDR3 extends over 14 amino acids. The ends were cut back, 9 bases at V and 3 bases at J, with 15 bases in the middle. The CDR3 coding sequence is TGTGCCAGTTCTCCGGACACCCTCTACAATGAGCAGTTCTTC. This sequence encodes CASSPDTLYNEQFF.

The table lists this clonotype with many counts. This chain links TRBV5-6 with TRBJ2-5; D is possibly TRBD2 (5 bases). Trimming removed 0 bases from V and 1 base from J, with 7 bases in between. Germline V gene sequence: CDR1 SGHDT, CDR2 YYEEEE. This CDR3 is 14 amino acids long. The CDR3 protein is CASSLGGFQETQYF. CDR3 bases: TGTGCCAGCAGCTTGGGAGGGTTCCAAGAGACCCAGTACTTC.

This clonotype was observed at least ten times. The V and J genes are TRBV4-1 and TRBJ1-1, with 8 bases aligning to TRBD1. This CDR3 is built from 16 residues. Losses at the gene ends were 0 bases for V and 5 bases for J; bases not matched to a gene: 8. CDR1 and CDR2 (germline): MGHRA, YSYEKL. The CDR3 protein is CASSQDGTGFLTEAFF. The CDR3 region has the DNA TGCGCCAGCAGCCAAGATGGGACAGGCTTTTTAACTGAAGCTTTCTTT.

This chain links TRBV10-3 with TRBJ2-1; D is unclear. CDR1 is ENHRY, CDR2 SYGVKD, per germline. With 0 bases removed from V and 6 bases from J, the gap between germline ends came to 3 bases. The CDR3 is 12 residues long. In nucleotides, the CDR3 is TGTGCCATCAGTGAGTCGCGCAATGAGCAGTTCTTC. This codes for CAISESRNEQFF.

The V gene is TRBV10-1, the J gene TRBJ1-1; D is undetermined. The V and J ends lost 2 bases and 4 bases respectively, with 14 bases between them. Germline V gene data show CDR1 as WNHNN and CDR2 as SYGVQD (reference sequence). The CDR3 length is 15 residues. The chain's CDR3 is CASSEMRAASTEAFF. The CDR3 DNA sequence: TGCGCCAGCAGTGAGATGAGGGCGGCAAGCACTGAAGCTTTCTTT.

The sample holds many counts of this clonotype. Because the CDR3's place on the DNA is in doubt, the DNA is left out and the CDR3 is given as listed by TCRdb. The CDR3: CASSTSRGDSYNEQFF. The chain combines TRBV27 with TRBJ2-1; TRBD1 was called by the table and not checked on the DNA. Inclusive of both ends, the CDR3 amounts to 16 amino acids. Germline CDR1 is MNHEY and CDR2 is SMNVEV (reference sequence).

This clonotype was seen at least ten times. V and J are TRBV28 and TRBJ2-1; perhaps TRBD2 as D (6 bases). The CDR3 runs 16 residues. The germline CDR1 and CDR2 sequences are MDHEN and SYDVKM. Trimming left V 4 bases short and J 5 bases short, with 18 bases between. The CDR3 reads CASSSEGSRRNNEQFF. In DNA form, the CDR3 reads TGTGCCAGCAGTTCGGAGGGCAGCAGGAGAAACAATGAGCAGTTCTTC. The variable domain in full, with the rest retrieved from reference TRBV28 and TRBJ2-1, is DVKVTQSSRYLVKRTGEKVFLECVQDMDHENMFWYRQDPGLGLRLIYFSYDVKMKEKGDIPEGYSVSREKKERFSLILESASTNQTSMYLCASSSEGSRRNNEQFFGPGTRLTVL.

This clonotype is a singleton in its sample. This may come from a read error, since a much larger clone is one base off. The rearrangement links TRBV9 to TRBJ2-1; D possibly corresponds to TRBD2 (5 bases). The ends were cut back, 9 bases at V and 5 bases at J, with 9 bases in the middle. Germline V CDR1 and CDR2: SGDLS, YYNGEE. This CDR3 has 11 residues. This CDR3 reads CANGENNEQFF. In DNA form, the CDR3 reads TGTGCCAACGGGGAAAACAATGAGCAGTTCTTC.

This clonotype was picked up many times. V usage is TRBV5-1 and J usage is TRBJ1-1; possibly TRBD1 for D (5 bases). Trimming removed 0 bases from V and 0 bases from J, with 12 bases in between. The CDR3 is 16 residues long. Looked up from germline, CDR1 is SGHRS and CDR2 is YFSETQ. The chain's CDR3 is CASSLAGGNMNTEAFF. The DNA of the CDR3 is TGCGCCAGCAGCTTGGCCGGGGGAAATATGAACACTGAAGCTTTCTTT.

Only a few counts were recorded for this clonotype. The chain joins TRBV30 to TRBJ2-3; D perhaps matches TRBD2 (7 bases). The CDR3 is made up of 17 amino acids. Germline V CDR1 and CDR2: GTSNPN, SVGIG (reference sequence). Deletions cut 7 bases from V and 2 bases from J, with 25 bases between. As DNA, the CDR3 is TGTGCCTCCTGGGGGGCGGGGGCGACTTACCACACAGATACGCAGTATTTT. Its translation: CASWGAGATYHTDTQYF.

This clonotype was recorded many times. The V call is TRBV7-2, the J call TRBJ1-5; D might be TRBD1 (6 bases). Trimming stripped 1 base from V and 6 bases from J, with 13 bases between. Germline V gene data show CDR1 as SGHTA and CDR2 as FQGNSA. This CDR3 region has 15 residues. This chain's CDR3 is CASSLGGGGGQPQHF. The CDR3 nucleotides are TGTGCCAGCAGCTTAGGGGGGGGCGGCGGTCAGCCCCAGCATTTT.

Turning to this clonotype: Sequence at one end of the junction differs from germline and may be a read error. The gene calls are TRBV19 and TRBJ2-1; the match to TRBD2 covers 8 bases. The length of the CDR3 is 16 residues. Germline CDR1 is LNHDA and CDR2 is SQIVND (reference sequence). CDR3: CASSTSSGSSYNERFF. CDR3 bases: TGTGCCAGTAGTACCTCGAGCGGGAGCTCCTACAATGAGCGGTTCTTC.

In regard to this clonotype: This may be a read error: a much more frequent sequence differs by one nucleotide. The rearrangement uses TRBV2 and TRBJ2-5; possible D gene TRBD2, 6 bases. Germline V gene lookup returns CDR1 SNHLY and CDR2 FYNNEI. The CDR3 extends over 16 amino acids. Written as DNA, the CDR3 is TGTGCCAGCAGTGAAGGGAGGGCAGGGCCACAAGAGGCCCAGTACTTC. It specifies CASSEGRAGPQEAQYF.

The chain recombines TRBV11-2 with TRBJ2-1; 9 positions match TRBD1. Germline V CDR1 and CDR2: SGHAT, FQNNGV. V lost 5 bases and J lost 5; bases outside the gene matches: 16. The CDR3 runs 18 residues. The CDR3 spells CASSPRTGESVRDNEQFF. CDR3 DNA: TGTGCCAGCAGCCCCCGGACAGGGGAAAGTGTAAGGGACAATGAGCAGTTCTTC. Combining the CDR3 with reference TRBV11-2 and TRBJ2-1 gives the whole variable domain EAGVAQSPRYKIIEKRQSVAFWCNPISGHATLYWYQQILGQGPKLLIQFQNNGVVDDSQLPKDRFSAERLKGVDSTLKIQPAKLEDSAVYLCASSPRTGESVRDNEQFFGPGTRLTVL.